Shown below are 8 T cell receptor beta chains from a single sample sequenced in a study of blood T cell repertoires in COVID-19. Sequenced by immunoSEQ multiplex PCR; TCRdb stores in-frame clones only, minus some. This sample yields a few hundred thousand clones, of which roughly 83% are seen a single time; approximately 13% belongs to the top ten. The sequencing sample was made of peripheral blood. Receptors were obtained from a man of 80 years or more with acute or convalescent COVID-19.

This chain connects TRBV28 to TRBJ2-3, with 11 bases matching TRBD1. The CDR3 extends over 13 amino acids. Germline V lookup: CDR1 MDHEN, CDR2 SYDVKM. Trimming took 6 bases from V and 8 from J; bases not matched to a gene: 4. In DNA form, the CDR3 reads TGTGCCAGCAGCCGGACAGGGGGCATTACGCAGTATTTT. Translation gives CASSRTGGITQYF. The full variable domain, in which reference TRBV28 and TRBJ2-3 provide the parts outside the CDR3, is DVKVTQSSRYLVKRTGEKVFLECVQDMDHENMFWYRQDPGLGLRLIYFSYDVKMKEKGDIPEGYSVSREKKERFSLILESASTNQTSMYLCASSRTGGITQYFGPGTRLTVL.

This chain links TRBV5-4 with TRBJ2-3; 8 bases fit TRBD1. V shed 9 bases, J shed 5 bases, and the junction held 14 bases outside the gene matches. Germline CDR1 and CDR2: SGHNT and YYREEE (reference sequence). The CDR3 is made up of 15 amino acids. The CDR3 reads CATPLGTGEKDTQYF. In DNA, the CDR3 is TGTGCCACCCCACTTGGGACAGGAGAAAAAGATACGCAGTATTTT.

The chain combines TRBV2 with TRBJ1-1; no reliable D call. CDR3 length equals 11 residues. From germline, CDR1 is SNHLY and CDR2 FYNNEI. V was clipped by 5 bases and J by 11 bases, with 12 bases between them. The CDR3 DNA follows: TGTGCCAGCAGTCTTAATCGTCTCGCTTTCTTT. Its translation is CASSLNRLAFF.

This clone showed up just once. The chain has TRBV15 and TRBJ1-5; D not resolved. CDR3 length: 13 amino acids. The germline gives CDR1 LNHNV, CDR2 YYDKDF (reference sequence). V was shortened by 0 bases and J by 4 bases, with 4 bases between the two germline ends. The CDR3 reads CATSRDPNQPQHF. The CDR3 DNA reads TGTGCCACCAGCAGAGACCCGAATCAGCCCCAGCATTTT. The full variable domain, completed using reference TRBV15 and TRBJ1-5, is DAMVIQNPRYQVTQFGKPVTLSCSQTLNHNVMYWYQQKSSQAPKLLFHYYDKDFNNEADTPDNFQSRRPNTSFCFLDIRSPGLGDTAMYLCATSRDPNQPQHFGDGTRLSIL.

The rearrangement uses TRBV7-9 and TRBJ1-1; D call uncertain. Germline CDR1 is SEHNR and CDR2 is FQNEAQ (reference sequence). CDR3 length: 12 amino acids. The V gene lost 3 bases and the J gene lost 1 base, with 3 bases spanning the gap. The DNA for the CDR3 is TGTGCCAGCAGCTTCGGGAACACTGAAGCTTTCTTT. This encodes CASSFGNTEAFF.

This chain uses TRBV20-1 with TRBJ1-1; D is unclear. Germline V gene lookup returns CDR1 DFQATT and CDR2 SNEGSKA (reference sequence). This CDR3 is 10 amino acids long. Trimming shortened V by 3 bases and J by 7 bases, and 6 bases separated the two germline ends. The CDR3: CSAREVEAFF. CDR3 DNA: TGCAGTGCTAGGGAGGTTGAAGCTTTCTTT.

The rearrangement joins TRBV20-1 to TRBJ2-3; D may be TRBD2 (6 bases). The germline CDR1 and CDR2 sequences are DFQATT and SNEGSKA (reference sequence). Trimming stripped 6 bases from V and 6 bases from J, with 10 bases between. The CDR3 is made up of 11 amino acids. Here the CDR3 reads CSARAGDTQYF. In nucleotides, the CDR3 is TGCAGTGCCAGGGCGGGGGATACGCAGTATTTT.

The chain carries TRBV27 and TRBJ2-7; unclear D gene. The germline V gene encodes CDR1 MNHEY and CDR2 SMNVEV (reference sequence). The CDR3 is 15 residues long. V shed 2 bases and J shed 0 bases, with 11 bases lying between them. CDR3 protein: CASSLEATSSYEQYF. The CDR3 bases are TGTGCCAGCAGTTTAGAGGCTACGAGCTCCTACGAGCAGTACTTC.